Below are 5 T cell receptor beta chains sequenced from a single sample in a study of beta chain features in type 1 diabetes. Expressed TCRB transcripts were sequenced after all isolated RNA was converted to cDNA. Clones were read by immunoSEQ multiplex PCR, and TCRdb kept only the in-frame ones, dropping some. The table lists about 150,000 clones, approximately 8.4% of them singletons. The source material was central memory CD4+ T cells from blood. The receptors shown here come from a woman between 18 and 29 years old in good health.

This clone came up a few times. This rearrangement joins TRBV15 to TRBJ2-7; 7 positions match TRBD1. Germline V lookup: CDR1 LNHNV, CDR2 YYDKDF (reference sequence). The V and J ends lost 1 base and 4 bases, in that order; junction bases with no gene match: 4. The CDR3 runs 14 residues. The CDR3 loop reads CATSRGQGSYEQYF. In DNA, the CDR3 is TGTGCCACCAGCAGAGGACAGGGTTCATACGAGCAGTACTTC.

The chain recombines TRBV7-3 with TRBJ1-5; D unclear. Germline loops: CDR1 SGHTA, CDR2 FQGTGA. V lost 4 bases and J 0 bases, leaving 4 bases between the germline ends. The CDR3 contains 13 residues. The CDR3 reads CASSSTSNQPQHF. CDR3 nucleotides: TGTGCCAGCAGCTCTACTAGCAATCAGCCCCAGCATTTT.

This sequence joins TRBV7-2 and TRBJ2-7; possibly TRBD1 for D (8 bases). This CDR3 contains 14 residues. Germline CDR1 and CDR2: SGHTA and FQGNSA. Trimming took off 4 bases at V and 4 bases at J, with 14 bases between the two ends. In DNA, the CDR3 is TGTGCCAGCAGCTCTAGCGGACAGGGTTACGAGCAGTACTTC. Translated: CASSSSGQGYEQYF.

This clone was detected only a few times. The chain uses TRBV6-5 and TRBJ2-1; 9 bases fit TRBD2. The CDR3 extends over 13 amino acids. V was clipped by 7 bases and J by 4 bases; unmatched bases: 2. Looked up from germline, CDR1 is MNHEY and CDR2 is SVGAGI. The CDR3 DNA reads as TGTGCCAGCAAGCGGGGGGTATACAATGAGCAGTTCTTC. Residues: CASKRGVYNEQFF.

This clone was observed a handful of times. J is TRBJ2-1 and V is TRBV28, with D possibly being TRBD1 (5 bases). There are 14 residues in the CDR3. CDR1 MDHEN and CDR2 SYDVKM come from the germline V gene. The ends were cut back, 6 bases at V and 0 bases at J, with 9 bases in the middle. The CDR3 DNA follows: TGTGCCAGCAGAGGGGCTAGCTCCTACAATGAGCAGTTCTTC. Protein product: CASRGASSYNEQFF.